This TCR beta chain was found in a study of blood T cell repertoires in COVID-19. Background on the study: Acute and convalescent COVID-19 samples came from the United States, Italy and Spain. PBMCs, B-cell-depleted T cells, or T cells provided the cDNA or gDNA that made up the material.

Trimming shortened V by 5 bases and J by 4 bases, and 9 bases separated the two germline ends. This CDR3 has 13 residues. Original data processing: Estimation of nucleated cell counts relied on the amplification of reference gene primers. The table came from immunoSEQ multiplex PCR; TCRdb's copy has only in-frame clones and leaves some out. That table is the source of V, J and clone size, and D and trimming were worked out from the DNA. The table includes 180,000 or so clones, about 86% detected once. This sequence joins TRBV12-3 or TRBV12-4 and TRBJ1-5, with D possibly matching TRBD1 (6 bases). The material sequenced was peripheral blood. The source is a man aged 18 to 29 with acute or convalescent COVID-19. The CDR3 nucleotides are TGTGCCAGCAGTCCGGACAGAAATCAGCCCCAGCATTTT. Protein sequence: CASSPDRNQPQHF.